This TCR beta chain was sequenced during a study of blood T cell repertoires in COVID-19. Study background: From T cells, B-cell-depleted T cells, or PBMCs came the material, which was cDNA or gDNA.

Germline V gene data show CDR1 as MGHRA and CDR2 as YSYEKL. The V end lost 2 bases, the J end lost 6 bases, and 17 bases lay between the germline ends. There are 17 residues in the CDR3. Using immunoSEQ multiplex PCR, the repertoire was profiled, and TCRdb retains in-frame clones only, with some absent. The repertoire includes tens of thousands of clones, 88% of them detected once, and 7% to 9% sits in the top ten. Sequencing input: peripheral blood. The receptor was isolated from a woman aged 70-85 years with acute or convalescent COVID-19. The chain links TRBV4-1 to TRBJ1-6; D is possibly TRBD1 (5 bases). The CDR3 nucleotides read TGCGCCAGCAGCCAAAAAGAGAGGGAGGGGTCTAATTCACCCCTCCACTTT. This codes for CASSQKEREGSNSPLHF.